This record looks at one T cell receptor (beta chain) sequence and its context. Its antigen remains unidentified. The data stem from a study of T-cell memory formation after mild COVID-19. Study information: Largely donor-specific TCR clusters were found.

The length of the CDR3 is 14 residues. Trimming left V 6 bases short and J 6 bases short, with 18 bases between. The germline V gene encodes CDR1 MNHEY and CDR2 SMNVEV (reference sequence). Constant-segment-primed 5'RACE gave TCR alpha and TCR beta cDNA libraries with sample barcodes and UMIs. MiXCR was run by TCRdb on the 5' RACE reads, yielding one entry per CDR3 protein. Among 150,000 to 200,000 distinct CDR3 sequences listed, around a fifth were seen once. Overall study results and limits: CD4/CD8 balance held among clones contracting day 15 to 85, and later expanders leaned CD4+. Some clones that responded turned up in pre-infection memory, which suggests that cross-reactive memory joined in.

The sample consisted of PBMCs or a T cell subset sorted from them (not recorded which). The sequence came from an adult woman who had mild COVID-19 (a few samples of this study predate the infection). Cell type and time point are not known. V is TRBV27 and J is TRBJ2-7, with D perhaps matching TRBD1 (6 bases). CDR3 in amino acids: CASRSGVFLGEQYF. CDR3 nucleotides: TGTGCCAGCAGATCAGGGGTTTTCCTTGGCGAGCAGTACTTC.